This T cell receptor beta chain was captured by sequencing in a study of blood T cells in healthy people across ages. The CDR3 extends over 13 amino acids. The V gene's germline CDR1 is SQVTM and CDR2 ANQGSEA. Trimming stripped 0 bases from V and 5 bases from J, with 10 bases between. Combining a sample-barcoded 5' primer with a J-beta primer mix, a second PCR ran for about 6 to 11 cycles. Every cDNA molecule bore a tag from a template-switch adaptor containing 12 random nucleotides. TCRdb processed the 5' RACE reads anew with MiXCR; each CDR3 protein has one entry. Of over 1,500,000 distinct CDR3 sequences in the sample, around 40% were seen once.

The source of this sequence is a human donor in good health. The source material was blood. The chain is built from TRBV29-1 and TRBJ1-2, with D perhaps TRBD1 (6 bases). CDR3 protein: CSVEDGQIYGYTF. The CDR3 DNA sequence: TGCAGCGTTGAAGACGGACAGATATATGGCTACACCTTC. Using reference TRBV29-1 and TRBJ1-2 for the parts outside the CDR3, the full variable domain is SAVISQKPSRDICQRGTSLTIQCQVDSQVTMMFWYRQQPGQSLTLIATANQGSEATYESGFVIDKFPISRPNLTFSTLTVSNMSPEDSSIYLCSVEDGQIYGYTFGSGTRLTVV.